This T cell receptor (beta chain) appears in the sequencing data of a study of blood T cell repertoires in COVID-19. Overall study: Samples representing acute and convalescent COVID-19 were sourced from the United States, Italy and Spain. The analysed material was cDNA or gDNA that came from T cells, B-cell-depleted T cells, or PBMCs.

In the original analysis: How many nucleated cells were present was estimated from reference gene primer amplification. The method was immunoSEQ multiplex PCR; TCRdb's version includes in-frame clones alone and lacks a portion of them. D and trimming come from the DNA, and the V and J calls and clone size come from that table. The data hold around 150,000 clones, with around 82% observed a single time. Sequenced sample: peripheral blood. This clonotype was sampled from a man aged 55 to 70 with acute or convalescent COVID-19.

CDR3 nucleotide sequence: TGTGCCAGCGCCGACAGGCGGAACACTGAAGCTTTCTTT. The encoded protein is CASADRRNTEAFF. This chain uses TRBV19 with TRBJ1-1, with D possibly being TRBD1 (6 bases). This CDR3 comprises 13 residues. V was shortened by 9 bases and J by 1 base, with 12 bases between the two germline ends. Germline V gene sequence: CDR1 LNHDA, CDR2 SQIVND (reference sequence).